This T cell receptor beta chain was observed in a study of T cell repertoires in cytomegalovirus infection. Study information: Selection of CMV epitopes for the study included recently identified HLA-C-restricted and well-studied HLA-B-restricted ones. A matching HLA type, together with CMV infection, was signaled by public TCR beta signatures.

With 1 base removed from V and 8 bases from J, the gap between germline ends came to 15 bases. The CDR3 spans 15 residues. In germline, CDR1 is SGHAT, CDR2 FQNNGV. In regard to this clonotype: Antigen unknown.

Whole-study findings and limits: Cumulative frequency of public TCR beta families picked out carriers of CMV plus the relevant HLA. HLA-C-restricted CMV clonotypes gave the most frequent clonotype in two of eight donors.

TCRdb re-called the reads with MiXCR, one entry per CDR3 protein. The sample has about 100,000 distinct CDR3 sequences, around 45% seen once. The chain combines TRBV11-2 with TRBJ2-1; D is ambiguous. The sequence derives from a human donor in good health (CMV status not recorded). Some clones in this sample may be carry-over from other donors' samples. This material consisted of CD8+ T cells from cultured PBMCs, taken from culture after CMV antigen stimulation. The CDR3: CASSLGLAGFDEQFF. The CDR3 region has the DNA TGTGCCAGCAGCTTAGGGTTGGCAGGTTTCGATGAGCAGTTCTTC.